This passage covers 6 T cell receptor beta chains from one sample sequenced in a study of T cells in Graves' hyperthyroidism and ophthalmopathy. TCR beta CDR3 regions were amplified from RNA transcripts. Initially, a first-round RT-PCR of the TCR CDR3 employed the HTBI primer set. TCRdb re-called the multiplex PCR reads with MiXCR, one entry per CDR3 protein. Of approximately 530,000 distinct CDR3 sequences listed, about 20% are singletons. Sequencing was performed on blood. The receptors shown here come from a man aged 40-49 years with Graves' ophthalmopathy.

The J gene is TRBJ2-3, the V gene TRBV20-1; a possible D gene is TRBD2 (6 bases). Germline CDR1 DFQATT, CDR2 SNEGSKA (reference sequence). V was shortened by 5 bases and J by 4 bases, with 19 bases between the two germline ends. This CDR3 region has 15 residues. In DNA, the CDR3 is TGCAGTGCTCTTCCCGCAGGAGGAGGGCCAGATACGCAGTATTTT. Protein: CSALPAGGGPDTQYF.

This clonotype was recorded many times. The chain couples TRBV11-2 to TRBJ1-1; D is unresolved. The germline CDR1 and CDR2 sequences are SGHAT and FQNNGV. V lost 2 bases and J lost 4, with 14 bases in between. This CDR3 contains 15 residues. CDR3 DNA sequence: TGTGCCAGCAGCTTATGGAGGAGGACCACCACTGAAGCTTTCTTT. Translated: CASSLWRRTTTEAFF.

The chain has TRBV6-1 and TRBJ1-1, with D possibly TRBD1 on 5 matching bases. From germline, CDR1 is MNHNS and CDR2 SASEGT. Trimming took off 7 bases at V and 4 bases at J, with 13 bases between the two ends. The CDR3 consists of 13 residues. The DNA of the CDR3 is TGTGCCAGCACTACACCAGGGAGCACTGAAGCTTTCTTT. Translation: CASTTPGSTEAFF.

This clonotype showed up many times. The DNA for the CDR3 is TGCAGTGCTAATTCCGGGACCCCAACCTACGAGCAGTACTTC. Translating it yields CSANSGTPTYEQYF. V usage is TRBV20-1 and J usage is TRBJ2-7; D tentatively reads TRBD1 or TRBD2 (5 bases each). Looked up from germline, CDR1 is DFQATT and CDR2 is SNEGSKA (reference sequence). Trimming took 4 bases from V and 2 from J, leaving 15 bases between them. This CDR3 has 14 amino acids.

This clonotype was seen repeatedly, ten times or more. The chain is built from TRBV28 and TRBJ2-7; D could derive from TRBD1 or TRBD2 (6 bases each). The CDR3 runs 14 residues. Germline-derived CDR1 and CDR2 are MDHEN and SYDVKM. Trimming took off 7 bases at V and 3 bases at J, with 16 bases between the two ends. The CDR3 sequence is CASNRFGGFYEQYF. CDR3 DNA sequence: TGTGCCAGCAATCGTTTCGGGGGCTTCTACGAGCAGTACTTC.

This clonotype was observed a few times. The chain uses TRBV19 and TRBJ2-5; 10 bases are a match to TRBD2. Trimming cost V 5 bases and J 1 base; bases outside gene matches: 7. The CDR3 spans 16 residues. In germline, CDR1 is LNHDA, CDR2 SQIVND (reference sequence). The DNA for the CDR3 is TGTGCCAGTAGTCGTACGGGACTAGCGATCCAAGAGACCCAGTACTTC. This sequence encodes CASSRTGLAIQETQYF.